This passage covers 32 T cell receptor beta chains from one sample sequenced in a study of T-cell reconstitution after alpha-beta-depleted transplantation in children. As it was prepared, the TCRbeta library received unique molecular identifiers. Via MiXCR, TCRdb re-called the PCR reads, giving one row per CDR3 protein. The table records about 900,000 distinct CDR3 sequences, 25% to 30% of them present only once. Sequences were derived from PBMCs, mostly from graft donor cells, sampled 360 days after TCRalphabeta/CD19-depleted stem cell transplant. These receptors were taken from a boy younger than two who had a stem cell transplant for SCID, so the T cells may come from the graft donor.

This clonotype was counted at least ten times. CDR3 in DNA: TGTGCCAGCAGTCTAGGGGGGGAGAAGGATGAAAAACTGTTTTTT. Its translation: CASSLGGEKDEKLFF. The chain joins TRBV7-6 to TRBJ1-4, with D possibly matching TRBD1 (6 bases). Per germline, CDR1 SGHVS and CDR2 FNYEAQ. The CDR3 runs to 15 residues. Trimming shortened V by 6 bases and J by 6 bases, and 17 bases separated the two germline ends. Together with reference TRBV7-6 and TRBJ1-4, the CDR3 gives the full variable domain: GAGVSQSPRYKVTKRGQDVALRCDPISGHVSLYWYRQALGQGPEFLTYFNYEAQQDKSGLPNDRFSAERPEGSISTLTIQRTEQRDSAMYRCASSLGGEKDEKLFFGSGTQLSVL.

The J gene is TRBJ1-3, the V gene TRBV12-3 or TRBV12-4, with unresolved D. The CDR3 length is 13 residues. Between the trimmed V and J ends, which lost 7 bases and 3 bases, there was a span of 10 bases. CDR3: CASTPAGGNTIYF. The CDR3 DNA is TGTGCCAGCACCCCAGCGGGTGGAAACACCATATATTTT.

This clonotype was found a few times. This chain uses TRBV20-1 with TRBJ1-1; 7 bases agree with TRBD1. Germline values: CDR1 DFQATT, CDR2 SNEGSKA (reference sequence). V gave up 3 bases and J gave up 6 bases; unmatched junction bases: 4. The CDR3 totals 12 residues. CDR3 sequence: CSARTTGPEAFF. Written as DNA, the CDR3 is TGCAGTGCTAGGACGACAGGGCCTGAAGCTTTCTTT.

CDR3 coding DNA: TGCAGTGCTAGGACAGGGGGCGAAAACACCATATATTTT. This gives the protein CSARTGGENTIYF. J is TRBJ1-3 and V is TRBV20-1; 10 bases are a match to TRBD1. V lost 3 bases and J lost 6; bases outside the gene matches: 2. The CDR3 consists of 13 residues. Germline CDR1 DFQATT, CDR2 SNEGSKA (reference sequence).

This clonotype was found a few times. This chain joins TRBV28 and TRBJ1-5; weak D call: TRBD1 (5 bases). CDR1 MDHEN and CDR2 SYDVKM come from the germline V gene. The CDR3 spans 16 residues. Trimming cost V 3 bases and J 7 bases, with 19 bases left between them. The DNA of the CDR3 is TGTGCCAGCAGTTTGCCGACAGCCACCGGGACCCAGCCCCAGCATTTT. Amino acids: CASSLPTATGTQPQHF.

This rearrangement joins TRBV15 to TRBJ1-2; D is ambiguous. The CDR3 has 17 amino acids. The germline V gene has CDR1 LNHNV and CDR2 YYDKDF (reference sequence). Trimming left V 0 bases short and J 2 bases short, with 16 bases between. The CDR3 loop reads CATSRDQMGTVNYGYTF. The CDR3 DNA reads as TGTGCCACCAGCAGAGATCAGATGGGTACCGTGAACTATGGCTACACCTTC.

For the CDR3, the DNA is TGTGCCAGCGCACCGGGGACTAGCGGGGGCCGGTCGGGCAATGAGCAGTTCTTC. Translated, it gives CASAPGTSGGRSGNEQFF. The chain combines TRBV12-3 or TRBV12-4 with TRBJ2-1; TRBD2 aligns across 14 bases. Trimming cost V 8 bases and J 6 bases; bases outside gene matches: 15. The CDR3 contains 18 residues.

The V call is TRBV5-1, the J call TRBJ1-6; 10 bases line up with TRBD1. Germline assignment: CDR1 SGHRS and CDR2 YFSETQ. The V and J ends lost 4 bases and 6 bases, in that order; junction bases with no gene match: 4. The CDR3 extends over 15 amino acids. The CDR3 loop reads CASSPRTGGNSPLHF. CDR3 in DNA: TGCGCCAGCAGCCCCAGGACAGGGGGTAATTCACCCCTCCACTTT.

Here the CDR3 DNA reads TGTGCCACCAGTGGCACGGATGGAGAGGTAGGTGAAGCTTTCTTT. This gives the protein CATSGTDGEVGEAFF. The chain combines TRBV24-1 with TRBJ1-1; unclear D gene. This CDR3 spans 15 amino acids. Trimming cost V 5 bases and J 7 bases, with 19 bases left between them. Germline V gene lookup returns CDR1 KGHDR and CDR2 SFDVKD.

J is TRBJ2-1 and V is TRBV27, with 8 bases identical to TRBD2. V dropped 5 bases and J dropped 0; count of bases not matched to a gene: 9. There are 17 residues in the CDR3. In germline, CDR1 is MNHEY, CDR2 SMNVEV (reference sequence). This chain's CDR3 is CASSTSSGGSSYNEQFF. As DNA, the CDR3 is TGTGCCAGCAGTACCTCGAGCGGGGGTAGCTCCTACAATGAGCAGTTCTTC.

This chain links TRBV28 with TRBJ2-5; 7 bases are a match to TRBD1. Looked up from germline, CDR1 is MDHEN and CDR2 is SYDVKM. V gave up 6 bases and J gave up 5 bases; unmatched junction bases: 9. The CDR3 has 14 amino acids. The chain's CDR3 is CASSKDRVGETQYF. CDR3 coding DNA: TGTGCCAGCAGCAAAGACAGGGTGGGGGAGACCCAGTACTTC.

This clonotype was seen a handful of times. The rearrangement links TRBV27 to TRBJ2-7, with D maybe TRBD2 (5 bases). Germline CDR1 and CDR2: MNHEY and SMNVEV (reference sequence). The CDR3 length is 15 residues. V was pared by 6 bases and J by 0 bases, with 15 bases between. CDR3 in amino acids: CASSRYGGSSYEQYF. CDR3 sequence (DNA): TGTGCCAGCAGCCGGTACGGAGGTAGCTCCTACGAGCAGTACTTC.

The chain combines TRBV24-1 with TRBJ2-5; weak D call: TRBD2 (6 bases). The CDR3 has 15 residues. V lost 1 base and J lost 1, with 9 bases in between. Per the germline V gene, CDR1 is KGHDR and CDR2 is SFDVKD. DNA for the CDR3: TGTGCCACCAGTGATTTTGGGGGACTCCAAGAGACCCAGTACTTC. Its translation is CATSDFGGLQETQYF.

This clonotype has a handful of counts. At one end the junction does not follow the germline gene, possibly because of a read error. The V and J genes are TRBV3-1 and TRBJ2-5, with 11 bases lining up with TRBD2. CDR1 LGHDT and CDR2 YNNKEL come from the germline V gene (reference sequence). The CDR3 has 18 residues. As DNA, the CDR3 is TGTGCCAGCAGCAAAGAGCTAGCGGGGGGCCTGAGTCAAGAGACCCAGTACTTC. Translation: CASSKELAGGLSQETQYF.

This chain's CDR3 is CASSEGWGSPYEQYF. CDR3 coding DNA: TGTGCCAGCAGTGAAGGGTGGGGATCCCCTTACGAGCAGTACTTC. V usage is TRBV25-1 and J usage is TRBJ2-7; D remains ambiguous. The length of the CDR3 is 15 residues. CDR1 and CDR2 from the germline V gene are MGHDK and SYGVNS. Trimming removed 2 bases at V and 4 bases at J, with 15 bases between.

As for this clonotype: A much more abundant neighbour one base away suggests this may be a read error. The chain uses TRBV28 and TRBJ2-1; D is uncertain. The germline CDR1 and CDR2 sequences are MDHEN and SYDVKM. The CDR3 is made up of 15 amino acids. V lost 6 bases, J lost 0 bases, and 12 bases lay in between. The CDR3 sequence: CASSHGRSSYNEQFF. The CDR3 nucleotides read TGTGCCAGCAGCCATGGACGGAGCTCCTACAATGAGCAGTTCTTC. Complete variable domain (other parts from reference TRBV28 and TRBJ2-1): DVKVTQSSRYLVKRTGEKVFLECVQDMDHENMFWYRQDPGLGLRLIYFSYDVKMKEKGDIPEGYSVSREKKERFSLILESASTNQTSMYLCASSHGRSSYNEQFFGPGTRLTVL.

This chain links TRBV2 with TRBJ1-1; perhaps TRBD1 as D (5 bases). V lost 7 bases, J lost 1 base, and 13 bases lay in between. The CDR3 runs 14 residues. Germline V CDR1 and CDR2: SNHLY, FYNNEI. CDR3: CASNWRDGNTEAFF. The CDR3 DNA follows: TGTGCCAGCAATTGGCGGGACGGGAACACTGAAGCTTTCTTT.

This rearrangement joins TRBV12-3 or TRBV12-4 to TRBJ1-5; D not resolved. V was shortened by 5 bases and J by 1 base, with 12 bases between the two germline ends. CDR3 length: 15 amino acids. CDR3 in amino acids: CASSRTDGSNQPQHF. In DNA form, the CDR3 reads TGTGCCAGCAGTCGAACGGACGGGAGCAATCAGCCCCAGCATTTT.

The V gene is TRBV3-1, the J gene TRBJ2-1, with TRBD2 identical over 13 bases. This CDR3 is 17 amino acids long. Per the germline V gene, CDR1 is LGHDT and CDR2 is YNNKEL (reference sequence). V was pared by 3 bases and J by 4 bases, with 6 bases of the junction left unmatched. This chain's CDR3 is CASSQTPGLAGYNEQFF. For the CDR3, the DNA is TGTGCCAGCAGCCAGACCCCGGGACTAGCGGGGTACAATGAGCAGTTCTTC.

Only a few counts were recorded for this clonotype. The rearrangement links TRBV27 to TRBJ2-3; possible D gene TRBD2, 5 bases. The CDR3 length is 15 residues. From germline, CDR1 is MNHEY and CDR2 SMNVEV (reference sequence). The ends were cut back, 6 bases at V and 3 bases at J, with 16 bases in the middle. This CDR3 is CASRGLLEVTDTQYF. The CDR3 bases are TGTGCCAGCAGGGGGTTGTTGGAGGTTACAGATACGCAGTATTTT.

The chain couples TRBV9 to TRBJ2-2, with D unclear. CDR3 length equals 15 residues. Germline assignment: CDR1 SGDLS and CDR2 YYNGEE. The V end was cut by 0 bases, the J end by 7 bases, with 13 bases between. CDR3 amino acids: CASSVGGSDSGELFF. The DNA of the CDR3 is TGTGCCAGCAGCGTAGGAGGTTCCGATAGCGGGGAGCTGTTTTTT.

The rearrangement links TRBV7-8 to TRBJ1-5; tentatively, D is TRBD1 (5 bases). Trimming removed 2 bases from V and 5 bases from J, with 16 bases in between. Germline assignment: CDR1 SGHVS and CDR2 FQNEAQ. There are 16 residues in the CDR3. The CDR3 region is CASSLWRTPRDQPQHF. The DNA of the CDR3 is TGTGCCAGCAGCTTATGGCGGACACCCCGAGATCAGCCCCAGCATTTT.

This clonotype was picked up a small number of times. The chain joins TRBV4-3 to TRBJ2-7; 10 bases align to TRBD2. Germline lookup yields CDR1 LGHNA and CDR2 YSLEER. The J segment lost 1 base and the V segment lost 4 bases, leaving 10 bases of the junction unmatched. This CDR3 spans 17 amino acids. The CDR3 sequence is CASSLRASGGSSYEQYF. The CDR3 bases are TGCGCCAGCAGCCTGCGGGCTAGCGGGGGATCATCCTACGAGCAGTACTTC.

The chain carries TRBV20-1 and TRBJ1-1; D is unresolved. This CDR3 is 13 amino acids long. Trimming pared 4 bases from V and 2 bases from J, leaving 11 bases between. CDR1 and CDR2 (germline): DFQATT, SNEGSKA (reference sequence). The CDR3 loop is CSATWTVNTEAFF. For the CDR3, the DNA is TGCAGTGCTACTTGGACTGTTAACACTGAAGCTTTCTTT.

The rearrangement joins TRBV5-1 to TRBJ2-3; the D is unclear. Looked up from germline, CDR1 is SGHRS and CDR2 is YFSETQ. V lost 5 bases to trimming and J lost 2 bases, with 9 bases between them. The CDR3 spans 13 residues. CDR3 residues: CASRGRDTDTQYF. In nucleotides, the CDR3 is TGCGCCAGCAGGGGCAGAGACACAGATACGCAGTATTTT.

This clonotype was seen more than once but under ten times. The chain is built from TRBV7-2 and TRBJ2-7, with 7 bases fitting TRBD2. This CDR3 has 15 residues. CDR1 and CDR2 from the germline V gene are SGHTA and FQGNSA. V was pared by 3 bases and J by 1 base, with 6 bases of the junction left unmatched. The CDR3 sequence is CASSLALAASYEQYF. The DNA of the CDR3 is TGTGCCAGCAGCTTGGCCCTAGCGGCTTCCTACGAGCAGTACTTC.

A remark on this clonotype: The conserved final phenylalanine or tryptophan is absent from the CDR3, which likely points to a read error. V gene TRBV27 combines with J gene TRBJ1-6; TRBD1 might be the D (6 bases). V was cut by 7 bases and J by 10 bases, with 23 bases left in between. The CDR3 runs to 16 residues. The V gene's germline CDR1 is MNHEY and CDR2 SMNVEV (reference sequence). DNA of the CDR3: TGTGCCAGCACTCCAGGGACATCGGGGTCCCACTCACCCCTCCACCTT. This translates into CASTPGTSGSHSPLHL.

Only a few counts were recorded for this clonotype. The chain recombines TRBV4-1 with TRBJ1-2, with D possibly matching TRBD1 (6 bases). The CDR3 spans 15 residues. Trimming cost V 0 bases and J 2 bases, with 10 bases left between them. Germline values: CDR1 MGHRA, CDR2 YSYEKL. CDR3 region: CASSQDRGPNYGYTF. CDR3 in DNA: TGCGCCAGCAGCCAAGATCGGGGGCCCAACTATGGCTACACCTTC.

The chain couples TRBV7-9 to TRBJ2-7; D might be TRBD1 (5 bases). Germline loops: CDR1 SEHNR, CDR2 FQNEAQ (reference sequence). There are 15 residues in the CDR3. V lost 7 bases, J lost 7 bases, and 23 bases lay in between. The CDR3: CASTPKGKILNEQYF. For the CDR3, the DNA is TGTGCCAGCACCCCCAAGGGGAAAATTCTTAATGAGCAGTACTTC. Full variable domain (missing parts from reference TRBV7-9 and TRBJ2-7): DTGVSQNPRHKITKRGQNVTFRCDPISEHNRLYWYRQTLGQGPEFLTYFQNEAQLEKSRLLSDRFSAERPKGSFSTLEIQRTEQGDSAMYLCASTPKGKILNEQYFGPGTRLTVT.

The chain combines TRBV5-1 with TRBJ2-3, with no clear D. Trimming cost V 4 bases and J 1 base, with 10 bases left between them. CDR3 size: 14 residues. Germline CDR1 and CDR2: SGHRS and YFSETQ. CDR3 region: CASSLWPRTDTQYF. The CDR3 DNA reads as TGCGCCAGCAGCCTGTGGCCCCGCACAGATACGCAGTATTTT. Full variable domain (outside the CDR3, taken from reference TRBV5-1 and TRBJ2-3): KAGVTQTPRYLIKTRGQQVTLSCSPISGHRSVSWYQQTPGQGLQFLFEYFSETQRNKGNFPGRFSGRQFSNSRSEMNVSTLELGDSALYLCASSLWPRTDTQYFGPGTRLTVL.

This clonotype was counted only a few times. CDR3 in amino acids: CASSQGPGAKLFF. The CDR3, as DNA: TGTGCCAGCAGCCAAGGACCCGGGGCCAAGCTGTTTTTT. The chain joins TRBV3-1 to TRBJ2-2; possibly TRBD1 or TRBD2 for D (5 bases each). This CDR3 spans 13 amino acids. CDR1 LGHDT and CDR2 YNNKEL come from the germline V gene (reference sequence). V lost 1 base and J 12 bases, leaving 12 bases between the germline ends.

This clonotype was found once. The chain joins TRBV5-5 to TRBJ1-2, with D possibly TRBD1 on 6 matching bases. CDR3 size: 14 residues. V dropped 4 bases and J dropped 6 bases, with 16 bases sitting between them. CDR1 and CDR2 from the germline V gene are SGHKS and YYEKEE (reference sequence). The CDR3 reads CASSPYRVWDGYTF. The CDR3, as DNA: TGTGCCAGCAGCCCGTACAGGGTTTGGGATGGCTACACCTTC.